The count of the clone carrying this T cell receptor beta chain is one. Antigen specificity is unknown. The record originates from a study of type 1 and type 2 diabetes patients. About the study: From PBMCs, CD4+ and CD8+ T cells were isolated by magnetic microbeads.

Germline V gene lookup returns CDR1 MNHNY and CDR2 SVGAGI (reference sequence). CDR3 length: 14 residues. V lost 4 bases to trimming and J lost 13 bases, with 20 bases between them. Amplification started from genomic DNA. Amplification of the beta chain CDR3 used 30 forward and 13 reverse multiplex primers. TCRdb ran MiXCR on the multiplex PCR reads and lists one entry per CDR3 protein. The sample consists of about 250,000 distinct CDR3 sequences, roughly 48% of them appearing once. Overall study results and limits: Type 1 diabetes repertoires were significantly less diverse than type 2 diabetes ones. With limited T2D and control samples, some T1D-only expanded clones may not be T1D-specific. In type 2 diabetes, highly-expanded CD4+ clones took a median around 4% of reads.

The V call is TRBV6-6, the J call TRBJ2-1, with unresolved D. This TCR was recovered from a man aged 18 to 30 with type 2 diabetes. Specimen: peripheral blood mononuclear cells (PBMCs). The CDR3 region has the DNA TGTGCCAGCAGTTTATTCAAGACGCAAGAGACCCAGTTCTTC. Amino acid sequence: CASSLFKTQETQFF.